This passage covers 7 T cell receptor beta chains from one sample sequenced in a study of blood T cell repertoires in COVID-19 (dated by TCRdb to the early 2020s). Library preparation used the immunoSEQ multiplex PCR assay. Imported from immuneACCESS, the table was reduced by TCRdb to in-frame sequences with V and J called. These copies leave out some clones; in studies compared against another copy, an unresolved V gene accounts for under half, and the cause of the remainder is not known. The sample includes around 20,000 clones, with nearly 90% observed a single time. Jointly, the top ten make up about 8% of the sample. Sequenced input: peripheral blood. These TCRs come from a human donor with active COVID-19. The donor label of this sample is uncertain.

The V and J genes are TRBV11-3 and TRBJ2-7; the D gene is possibly TRBD1 (6 bases). The CDR3 has 15 residues. Germline V gene sequence: CDR1 SGHNT, CDR2 YENEEA. V was cut by 5 bases and J by 1 base, with 15 bases left in between. The CDR3 DNA follows: TGTGCCAGCAGCCTAAACAGGGCTTCGTCCTACGAGCAGTACTTC. Its protein is CASSLNRASSYEQYF.

The chain carries TRBV6-5 and TRBJ2-1, with D uncertain. V lost 6 bases, J lost 5 bases, and 11 bases lay in between. Germline CDR1 reads MNHEY; CDR2 reads SVGAGI. This CDR3 spans 13 amino acids. CDR3 coding DNA: TGTGCCAGCAGGACAAGACGGAACAATGAGCAGTTCTTC. Protein: CASRTRRNNEQFF.

The rearrangement uses TRBV27 and TRBJ2-7, with a weak D call TRBD1 (5 bases). V lost 1 base and J 4 bases, leaving 14 bases between the germline ends. CDR3 length equals 15 residues. Germline CDR1 reads MNHEY; CDR2 reads SMNVEV (reference sequence). CDR3 in DNA: TGTGCCAGCAGTTTATTGGGGCCAGCAGGGTACGAGCAGTACTTC. It yields the protein CASSLLGPAGYEQYF.

This clone has more than one count but fewer than ten. The V call is TRBV3-1 (or the pseudogene TRBV3-2), the J call TRBJ1-5; D remains unclear. Trimming cost V 5 bases and J 9 bases, with 14 bases left between them. This CDR3 region has 13 residues. CDR1 is LGHDT and CDR2 is YNNKEL in the germline V gene (reference sequence). The DNA of the CDR3 is TGTGCCAGCAGCATTAGCTTTGGCGGGCCCCAGCATTTT. Encoded protein: CASSISFGGPQHF.

This chain connects TRBV30 to TRBJ1-1; D gene unclear. The CDR3 extends over 13 amino acids. The V and J ends lost 3 bases and 1 base respectively, with 9 bases between them. The germline CDR1 and CDR2 sequences are GTSNPN and SVGIG (reference sequence). In nucleotides, the CDR3 is TGTGCCTGGAGAAGCCACCCGAACACTGAAGCTTTCTTT. Translating it yields CAWRSHPNTEAFF.

The CDR3 DNA is TGTGCCAGCAGAACTAGAGCGGGACCCACAGATACGCAGTATTTT. This codes for CASRTRAGPTDTQYF. V and J are TRBV28 and TRBJ2-3, with TRBD2 matching 7 bases. Germline lookup yields CDR1 MDHEN and CDR2 SYDVKM. Losses at the gene ends were 6 bases for V and 2 bases for J; bases not matched to a gene: 8. This CDR3 spans 15 amino acids.

The rearrangement uses TRBV5-1 and TRBJ1-1; no reliable D call. The germline V gene has CDR1 SGHRS and CDR2 YFSETQ. Trimming left V 2 bases short and J 6 bases short, with 8 bases between. The CDR3 extends over 12 amino acids. The CDR3 sequence is CASSFGGAEAFF. Here the CDR3 DNA reads TGCGCCAGCAGCTTCGGCGGGGCTGAAGCTTTCTTT.